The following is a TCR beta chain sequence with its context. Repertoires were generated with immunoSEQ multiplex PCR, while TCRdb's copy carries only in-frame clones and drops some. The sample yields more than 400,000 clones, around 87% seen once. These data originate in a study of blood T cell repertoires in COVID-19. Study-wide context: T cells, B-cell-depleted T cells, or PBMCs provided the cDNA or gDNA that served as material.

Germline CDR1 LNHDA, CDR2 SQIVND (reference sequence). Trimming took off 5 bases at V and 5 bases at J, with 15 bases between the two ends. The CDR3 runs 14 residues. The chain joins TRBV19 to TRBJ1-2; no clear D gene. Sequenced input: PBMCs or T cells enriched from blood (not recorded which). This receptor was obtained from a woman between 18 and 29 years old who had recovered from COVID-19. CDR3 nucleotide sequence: TGTGCCAGTAGTCCCCGGGCAGGAGGGTATGGCTACACCTTC. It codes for CASSPRAGGYGYTF.